The T cell receptor beta chain under discussion was sequenced for a study of HIV-infected children after antiretroviral therapy interruption (dated by TCRdb to about 2019). About the investigation overall: The study included eight children, four on planned treatment interruption and four on continuous treatment, and all eight had a CD4+ count above 500 and a viral load below 50 copies/ml. A median age of roughly 9.2 years was recorded in the interruption group, and a median age of 8 years was recorded in the continuous treatment group. Most participating children had recorded exposure to EBV and CMV. For the interruption arm, samples were taken at week 0, at week 12, at the end of interruption (week 24 or 48), and roughly 3 years after the study ended. For the continuous-treatment arm, samples from the corresponding weeks 0, 48 and 150 were analyzed. TCR repertoires were compared between children on planned treatment interruption and children on continuous antiretroviral treatment, alongside thymic output measurements. The paper's findings and limits, for the study overall: In naive CD4+ repertoires of PTI patients, reduced CDR3 sharing between time points was observed after interruption began, whereas many sequences were found to be shared between end of interruption and 3 years later. The low number of patients is regarded as a limitation, and the data should be interpreted with caution. An increase in the naive CD4+ Gini coefficient was observed by the end of treatment interruption, suggesting clonal expansion, and a return to baseline was observed by 3 years. Minor non-naive CD45RA+ populations, such as EMRA or stem memory cells, might be present among the sorted CD45RA+ naive cells.

The library was prepared using 3' RACE. TCR libraries were generated from RNA by a 3' RACE protocol incorporating unique molecular identifiers so that PCR amplification bias could be corrected. Up to about 12 amplicon libraries were pooled and sequenced on an Illumina MiSeq with v2 2x250 paired-end chemistry. As for the original processing: Reads were processed with Decombinator to assign V and J genes and CDR3, with barcode-based error and PCR bias correction. Before Gini coefficients were calculated with the R ineq package, the repertoires were subsampled to the same depth. CDR3 similarity was assessed with GLIPH, Hamming distance and a shared triplet metric. Through fastp at Q25 and MiXCR, TCRdb rebuilt clones from the public reads, retaining in-frame beta chains. Entries that share a CDR3 protein sequence are merged under the most common genes and DNA. V and J calls and clone size were set by TCRdb, not the authors. The sample contains about 37,000 distinct CDR3 sequences, approximately 7% of them found a single time. Together, the top ten hold approximately 0.9% of the sample.

Reading the germline V gene gives CDR1 SGHDT and CDR2 YYEEEE. The germline ends are 11 bases apart after V is trimmed by 2 bases and J by 2 bases. From the cysteine up to the phenylalanine, the CDR3 has a length of 14 residues. The only DNA kept is the CDR3, 42 bases in frame from the first base. This clonotype has at least ten counts. Its binding antigen is unknown. No qualities accompany the bases; no much larger clone lies one base away. The treatment or condition label, as the study defines it: PENTA 11 planned treatment interruption arm or continuous ART arm. Children from the United Kingdom aged 2 to 15 years who had been given at least three-drug ART for at least 24 weeks were enrolled as participants. Cryopreserved PBMCs containing at least 5 million viable cells were required, and four candidate patients were excluded because of low viable PBMC yield. Naive CD4+ CD45RA+ CD45RO- T cells were FACS-sorted from thawed PBMCs on a FACSAria III cell sorter. The sorted cells were fixed, and RNA was then extracted with the RNeasy FFPE kit and afterward with the RNeasy Micro kit.

The receptor's source is a pool of human donors with HIV. The sample here was CD45RA+ CD4+ T cells from PBMCs, pooled from several time points, taken from a donor given antiretroviral therapy, either interrupted or continuous. The cell subset or site tag for this specimen amounts to: naive CD4+ CD45RA+ CD45RO- T cells. The receptor chain draws on TRBV5-6 and TRBJ2-7, with no reliable assignment of the D segment. The DNA is TGTGCCAGCAGCTTAATTTTACAGCCCTACGAGCAGTACTTC. Its product reads: CASSLILQPYEQYF.